This TCR beta chain was observed in a study of molecular identifiers for immune sequencing clone quantification. Sorted cell numbers of about 18,000 to 1,000,000, with 10%, 30% or 50% RNA, served as input for naive CD8 libraries. This clonotype appeared a single time. Each CDR3 protein is one row after TCRdb ran MiXCR on the PCR reads. The sample carries 60,000 to 70,000 distinct CDR3 sequences, less than 20% recorded once. The sequencing sample was made of naive CD8+ T cells from blood, with Jurkat cell RNA spiked in. Subset specified: FACS-sorted CD8+CD4-CCR7+CD45RA+ naive T cells. This receptor was taken from a human donor in good health. Some libraries in this study had Jurkat cell RNA spiked in.

The CDR3 region is CASSLDRGQETQYF. Here the CDR3 DNA reads TGTGCCAGCAGTCTAGACAGGGGACAAGAGACCCAGTACTTC. The rearrangement links TRBV27 to TRBJ2-5; 8 nucleotides match TRBD1. Germline CDR1 and CDR2: MNHEY and SMNVEV (reference sequence). The CDR3 totals 14 residues. Unmatched junction bases numbered 4, after V lost 5 bases and J lost 2 bases.